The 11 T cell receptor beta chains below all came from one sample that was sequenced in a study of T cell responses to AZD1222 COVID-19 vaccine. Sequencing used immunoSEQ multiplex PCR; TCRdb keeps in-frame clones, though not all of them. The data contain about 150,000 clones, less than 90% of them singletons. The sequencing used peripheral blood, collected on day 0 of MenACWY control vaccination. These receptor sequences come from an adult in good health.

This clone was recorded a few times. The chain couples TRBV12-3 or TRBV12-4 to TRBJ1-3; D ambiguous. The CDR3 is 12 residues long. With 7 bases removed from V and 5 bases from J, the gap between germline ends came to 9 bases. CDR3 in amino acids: CASTQARNTIYF. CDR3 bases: TGTGCCAGCACCCAAGCTCGAAACACCATATATTTT.

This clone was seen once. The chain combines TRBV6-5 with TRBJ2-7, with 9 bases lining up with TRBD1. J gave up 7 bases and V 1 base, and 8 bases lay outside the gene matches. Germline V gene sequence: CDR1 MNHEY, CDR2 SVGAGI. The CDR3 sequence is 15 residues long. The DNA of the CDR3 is TGTGCCAGCAGTTACTTTGGGACAGGGAGGGGGGAGCAGTACTTC. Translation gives CASSYFGTGRGEQYF.

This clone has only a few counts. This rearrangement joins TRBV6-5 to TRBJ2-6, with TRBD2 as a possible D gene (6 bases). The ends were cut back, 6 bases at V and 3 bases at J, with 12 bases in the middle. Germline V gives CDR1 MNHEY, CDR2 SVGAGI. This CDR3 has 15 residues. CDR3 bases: TGTGCCAGCAGCGACGGAGGGGTTGGGGCCAACGTCCTGACTTTC. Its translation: CASSDGGVGANVLTF.

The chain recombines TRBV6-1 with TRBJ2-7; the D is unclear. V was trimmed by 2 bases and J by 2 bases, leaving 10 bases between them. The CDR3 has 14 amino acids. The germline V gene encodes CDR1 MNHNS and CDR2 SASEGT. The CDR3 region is CASSEWAAPYEQYV. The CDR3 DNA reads TGTGCCAGCAGTGAATGGGCAGCGCCCTACGAGCAGTACGTC.

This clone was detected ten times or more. DNA of the CDR3: TGTGCCTCCAGCAGGGACTCGATAGATACGCAGTATTTT. It translates to CASSRDSIDTQYF. This chain uses TRBV11-3 with TRBJ2-3, with D tentatively TRBD2 (6 bases). Germline V gene lookup returns CDR1 SGHNT and CDR2 YENEEA. The V gene lost 11 bases and the J gene lost 5 bases, with 17 bases spanning the gap. This CDR3 is built from 13 residues.

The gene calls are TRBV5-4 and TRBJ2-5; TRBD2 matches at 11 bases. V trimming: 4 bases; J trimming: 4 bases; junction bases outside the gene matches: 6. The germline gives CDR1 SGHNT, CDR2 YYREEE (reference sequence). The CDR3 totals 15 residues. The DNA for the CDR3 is TGTGCCAGCAGCCCATTAGCGGGAGGGCTAGAGACCCAGTACTTC. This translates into CASSPLAGGLETQYF.

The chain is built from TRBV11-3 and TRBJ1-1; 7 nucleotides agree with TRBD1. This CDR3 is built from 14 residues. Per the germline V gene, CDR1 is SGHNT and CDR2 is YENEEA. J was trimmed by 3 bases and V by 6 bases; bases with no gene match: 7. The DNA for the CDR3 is TGTGCCAGCAGTTTCGACAGGGTAGACACTGAAGCTTTCTTT. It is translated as CASSFDRVDTEAFF.

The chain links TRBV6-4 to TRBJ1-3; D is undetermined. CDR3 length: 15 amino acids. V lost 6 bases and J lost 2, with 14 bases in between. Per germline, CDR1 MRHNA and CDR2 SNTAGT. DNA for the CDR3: TGTGCCAGCAGGGGCGGGGTAGATCCTGGAAACACCATATATTTT. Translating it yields CASRGGVDPGNTIYF.

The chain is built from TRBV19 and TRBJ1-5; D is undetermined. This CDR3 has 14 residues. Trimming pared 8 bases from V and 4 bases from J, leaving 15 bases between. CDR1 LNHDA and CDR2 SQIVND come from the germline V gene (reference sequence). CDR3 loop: CASYDLRRNQPQHF. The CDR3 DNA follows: TGTGCCAGTTATGATCTGAGGAGAAATCAGCCCCAGCATTTT.

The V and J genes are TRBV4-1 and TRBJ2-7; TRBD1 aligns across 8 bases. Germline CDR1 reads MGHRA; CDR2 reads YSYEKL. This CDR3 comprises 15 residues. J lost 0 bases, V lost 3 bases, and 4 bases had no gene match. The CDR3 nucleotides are TGCGCCAGCAGCCATGGACAGGGCAGCTCCTACGAGCAGTACTTC. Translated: CASSHGQGSSYEQYF.

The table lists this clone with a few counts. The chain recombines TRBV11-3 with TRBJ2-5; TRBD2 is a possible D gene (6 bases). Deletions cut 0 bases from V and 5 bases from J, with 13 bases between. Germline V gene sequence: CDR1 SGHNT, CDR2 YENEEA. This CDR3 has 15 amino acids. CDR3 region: CASSLDLTGVETQYF. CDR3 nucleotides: TGTGCCAGCAGCTTAGATCTTACGGGAGTGGAGACCCAGTACTTC.